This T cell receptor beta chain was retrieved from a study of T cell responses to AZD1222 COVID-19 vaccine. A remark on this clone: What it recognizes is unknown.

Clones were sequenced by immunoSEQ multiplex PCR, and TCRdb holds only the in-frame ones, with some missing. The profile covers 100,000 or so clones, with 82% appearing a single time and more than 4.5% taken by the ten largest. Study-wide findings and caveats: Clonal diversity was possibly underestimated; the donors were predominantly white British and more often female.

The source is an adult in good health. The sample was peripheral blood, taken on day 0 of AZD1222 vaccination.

The CDR3, as DNA: TGTGCCAGTGGACACGGGGAGCTGTTTTTT. This translates into CASGHGELFF. The genes are TRBV19 and TRBJ2-2; TRBD1 might be the D (5 bases). Trimming left V 8 bases short and J 7 bases short, with 5 bases between. This CDR3 region has 10 residues. Germline V gives CDR1 LNHDA, CDR2 SQIVND (reference sequence).